This note documents a single TCR beta chain sequence. PCR was performed a second time for roughly 7 to 11 cycles using a sample-barcoded 5' primer and a J-beta primer mix. MiXCR, applied by TCRdb to the 5' RACE reads, yields one record per CDR3 protein. This table holds 1.8 million or so distinct CDR3 sequences, around 42% found once. The data are from a study of blood T cells in healthy people across ages. The ends lost 6 bases at V and 5 bases at J; junction bases unmatched: 9. The length of the CDR3 is 15 residues. The sequenced sample consisted of blood. This sequence joins TRBV12-3 or TRBV12-4 and TRBJ2-5; TRBD2 matches 10 bases. The sequence was obtained from a human donor in good health. The CDR3, as DNA: TGTGCCAGCAGCTTTACTAGCGGGGAGACGGAGACCCAGTACTTC. This translates into CASSFTSGETETQYF.